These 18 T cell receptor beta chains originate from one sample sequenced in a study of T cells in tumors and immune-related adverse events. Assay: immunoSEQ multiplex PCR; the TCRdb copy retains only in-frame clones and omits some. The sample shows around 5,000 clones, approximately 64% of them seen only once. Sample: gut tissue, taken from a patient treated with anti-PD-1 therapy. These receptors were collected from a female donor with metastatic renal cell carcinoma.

CDR3 residues: CASSIPGLAIREQYF. CDR3 DNA: TGTGCCAGTAGTATCCCGGGACTAGCGATCCGCGAGCAGTACTTC. The J gene is TRBJ2-7, the V gene TRBV19, with 10 bases aligning to TRBD2. With V trimmed by 3 bases and J by 6 bases, 8 bases remained unmatched. Germline assignment: CDR1 LNHDA and CDR2 SQIVND (reference sequence). The CDR3 is 15 residues long. Full variable domain (outside the CDR3, taken from reference TRBV19 and TRBJ2-7): DGGITQSPKYLFRKEGQNVTLSCEQNLNHDAMYWYRQDPGQGLRLIYYSQIVNDFQKGDIAEGYSVSREKKESFPLTVTSAQKNPTAFYLCASSIPGLAIREQYFGPGTRLTVT.

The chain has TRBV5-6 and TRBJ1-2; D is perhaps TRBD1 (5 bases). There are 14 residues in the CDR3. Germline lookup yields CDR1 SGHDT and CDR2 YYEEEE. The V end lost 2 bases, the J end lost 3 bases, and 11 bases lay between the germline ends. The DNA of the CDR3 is TGTGCCAGCAGCTTCAACAGAGGGGACTATGGCTACACCTTC. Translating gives CASSFNRGDYGYTF.

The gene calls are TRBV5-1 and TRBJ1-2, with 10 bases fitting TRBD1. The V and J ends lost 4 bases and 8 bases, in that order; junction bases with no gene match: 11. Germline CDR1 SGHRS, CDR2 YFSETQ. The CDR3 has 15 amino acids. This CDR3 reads CASSISPGQGQGYTF. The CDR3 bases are TGCGCCAGCAGCATTTCGCCGGGACAGGGGCAAGGCTACACCTTC.

In DNA form, the CDR3 reads TGTGCCAGCAGCCCCGAGGTGGGGAAACTGTTTTTT. Its protein is CASSPEVGKLFF. The J gene is TRBJ1-4, the V gene TRBV5-4; D is uncertain. The CDR3 extends over 12 amino acids. Trimming took 4 bases from V and 11 from J, leaving 12 bases between them. CDR1 and CDR2 (germline): SGHNT, YYREEE (reference sequence).

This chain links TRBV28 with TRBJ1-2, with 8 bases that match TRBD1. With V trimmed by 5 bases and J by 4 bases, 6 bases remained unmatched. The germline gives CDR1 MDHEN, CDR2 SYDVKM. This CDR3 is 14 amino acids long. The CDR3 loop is CASSPVQGAYGYTF. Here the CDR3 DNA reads TGTGCCAGCAGTCCAGTCCAGGGGGCCTATGGCTACACCTTC.

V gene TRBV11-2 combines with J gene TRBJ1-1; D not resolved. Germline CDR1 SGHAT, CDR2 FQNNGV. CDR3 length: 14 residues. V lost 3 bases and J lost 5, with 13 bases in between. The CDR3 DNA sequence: TGTGCCAGCAGCTTGGTTAAGGGATTGACTGAAGCTTTCTTT. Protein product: CASSLVKGLTEAFF. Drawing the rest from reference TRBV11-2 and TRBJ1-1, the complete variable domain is EAGVAQSPRYKIIEKRQSVAFWCNPISGHATLYWYQQILGQGPKLLIQFQNNGVVDDSQLPKDRFSAERLKGVDSTLKIQPAKLEDSAVYLCASSLVKGLTEAFFGQGTRLTVV.

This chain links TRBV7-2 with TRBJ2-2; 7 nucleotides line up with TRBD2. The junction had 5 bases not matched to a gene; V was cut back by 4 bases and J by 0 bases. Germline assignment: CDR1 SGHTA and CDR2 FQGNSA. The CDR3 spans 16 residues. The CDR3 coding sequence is TGTGCCAGCAGCTCACGCGGGGGAGCGAACACCGGGGAGCTGTTTTTT. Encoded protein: CASSSRGGANTGELFF. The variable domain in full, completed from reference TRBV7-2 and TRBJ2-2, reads GAGVSQSPSNKVTEKGKDVELRCDPISGHTALYWYRQSLGQGLEFLIYFQGNSAPDKSGLPSDRFSAERTGGSVSTLTIQRTQQEDSAVYLCASSSRGGANTGELFFGEGSRLTVL.

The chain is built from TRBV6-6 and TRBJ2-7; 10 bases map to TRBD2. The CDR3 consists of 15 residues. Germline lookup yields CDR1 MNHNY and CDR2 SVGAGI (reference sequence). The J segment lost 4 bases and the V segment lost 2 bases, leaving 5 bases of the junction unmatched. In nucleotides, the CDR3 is TGTGCCAGCAGTTACCCCGGACTAGCGGAGTACGAGCAGTACTTC. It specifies CASSYPGLAEYEQYF.

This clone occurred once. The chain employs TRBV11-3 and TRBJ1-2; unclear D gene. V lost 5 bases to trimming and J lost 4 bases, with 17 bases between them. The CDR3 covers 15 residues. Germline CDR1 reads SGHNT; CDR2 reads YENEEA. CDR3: CASSRNPAVAYGYTF. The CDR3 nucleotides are TGTGCCAGCAGCCGCAATCCGGCAGTGGCCTATGGCTACACCTTC.

Here the CDR3 reads CASSQEKGPYTGELFF. Here the CDR3 DNA reads TGCGCCAGCAGCCAAGAGAAAGGGCCGTACACCGGGGAGCTGTTTTTT. V and J are TRBV4-3 and TRBJ2-2; D is unclear. CDR1 and CDR2 (germline): LGHNA, YSLEER. The CDR3 loop spans 16 amino acids. Trimming shortened V by 0 bases and J by 3 bases, and 11 bases separated the two germline ends.

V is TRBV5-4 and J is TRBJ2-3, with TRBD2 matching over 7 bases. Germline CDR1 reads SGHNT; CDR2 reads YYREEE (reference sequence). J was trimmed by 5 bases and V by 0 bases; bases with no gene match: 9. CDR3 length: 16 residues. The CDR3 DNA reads TGTGCCAGCAGCTTGGGGGCTAGCGGAGGCGGAGATACGCAGTATTTT. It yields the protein CASSLGASGGGDTQYF.

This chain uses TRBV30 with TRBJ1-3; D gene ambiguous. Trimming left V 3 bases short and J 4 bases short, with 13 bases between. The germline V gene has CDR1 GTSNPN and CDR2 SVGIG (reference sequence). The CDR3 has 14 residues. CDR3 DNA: TGTGCCTGGAGGGCAGCCGACCGGGGAAACACCATATATTTT. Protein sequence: CAWRAADRGNTIYF.

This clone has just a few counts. The CDR3, as DNA: TGTGCCAGCAGCTTGTTGGGACAGGGTGAAAAACTGTTTTTT. It is translated as CASSLLGQGEKLFF. The gene calls are TRBV5-8 and TRBJ1-4; TRBD1 matches at 9 bases. Germline CDR1 is SGHTS and CDR2 is YDEGEE. Unmatched junction bases numbered 2, after V lost 1 base and J lost 7 bases. CDR3 length: 14 amino acids.

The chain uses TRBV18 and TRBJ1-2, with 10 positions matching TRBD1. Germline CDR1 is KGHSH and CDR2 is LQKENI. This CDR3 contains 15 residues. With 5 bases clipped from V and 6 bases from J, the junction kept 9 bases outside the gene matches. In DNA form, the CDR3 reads TGTGCCAGCTCAGCCTCCGGGACAGGGGTTAATGGCTACACCTTC. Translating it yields CASSASGTGVNGYTF.

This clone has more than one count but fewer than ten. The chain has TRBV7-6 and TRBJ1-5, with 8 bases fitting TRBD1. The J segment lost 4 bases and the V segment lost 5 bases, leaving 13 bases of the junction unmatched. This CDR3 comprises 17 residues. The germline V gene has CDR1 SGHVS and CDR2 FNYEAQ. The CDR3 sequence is CASSPDRASYTNQPQHF. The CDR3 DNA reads TGTGCCAGCAGCCCGGACAGGGCGTCTTATACTAATCAGCCCCAGCATTTT.

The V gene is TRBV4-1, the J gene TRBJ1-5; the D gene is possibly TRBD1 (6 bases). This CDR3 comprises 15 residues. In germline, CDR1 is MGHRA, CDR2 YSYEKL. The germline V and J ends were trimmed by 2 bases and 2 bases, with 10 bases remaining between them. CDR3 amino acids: CASSQQGYGNQPQHF. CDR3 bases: TGCGCCAGCAGCCAACAGGGGTATGGCAATCAGCCCCAGCATTTT.

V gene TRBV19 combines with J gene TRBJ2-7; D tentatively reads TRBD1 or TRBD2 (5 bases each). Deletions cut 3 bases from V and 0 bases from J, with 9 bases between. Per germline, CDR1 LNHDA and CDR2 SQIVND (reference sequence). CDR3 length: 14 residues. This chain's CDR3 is CASSIQGDSYEQYF. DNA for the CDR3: TGTGCCAGTAGTATTCAGGGAGACTCCTACGAGCAGTACTTC.

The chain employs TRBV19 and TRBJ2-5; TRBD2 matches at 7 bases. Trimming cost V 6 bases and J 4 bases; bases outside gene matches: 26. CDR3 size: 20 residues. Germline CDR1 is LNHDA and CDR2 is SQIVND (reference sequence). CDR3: CASSIGLGRDLMEWTETQYF. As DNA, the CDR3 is TGTGCCAGTAGCATCGGACTAGGGCGGGATTTAATGGAGTGGACAGAGACCCAGTACTTC.